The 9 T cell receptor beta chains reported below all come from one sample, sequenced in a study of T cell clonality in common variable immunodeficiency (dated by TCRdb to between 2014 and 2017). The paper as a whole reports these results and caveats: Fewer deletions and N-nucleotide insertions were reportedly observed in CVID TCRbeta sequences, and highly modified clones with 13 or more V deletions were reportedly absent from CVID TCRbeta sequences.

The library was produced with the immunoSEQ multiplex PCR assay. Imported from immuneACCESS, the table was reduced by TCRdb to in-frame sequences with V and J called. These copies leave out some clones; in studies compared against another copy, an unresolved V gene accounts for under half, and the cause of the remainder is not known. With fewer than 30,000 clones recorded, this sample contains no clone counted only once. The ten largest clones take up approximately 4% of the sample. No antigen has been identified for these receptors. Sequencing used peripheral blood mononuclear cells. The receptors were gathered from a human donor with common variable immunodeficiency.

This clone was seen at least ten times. This CDR3 is CASRLRGVYGANVLTF. The sequenced CDR3 bases are TGTGCCAGTCGTCTCAGGGGAGTATATGGGGCCAACGTC. The rearrangement joins TRBV2 to TRBJ2-6, with D maybe TRBD1 (6 bases). The read stops 3 residues short of the end of the CDR3; the missing end is completed from the germline J gene. Per the germline V gene, CDR1 is SNHLY and CDR2 is FYNNEI. The CDR3 has 16 amino acids. Trimming stripped 9 bases from V and 3 bases from J, with 18 bases between.

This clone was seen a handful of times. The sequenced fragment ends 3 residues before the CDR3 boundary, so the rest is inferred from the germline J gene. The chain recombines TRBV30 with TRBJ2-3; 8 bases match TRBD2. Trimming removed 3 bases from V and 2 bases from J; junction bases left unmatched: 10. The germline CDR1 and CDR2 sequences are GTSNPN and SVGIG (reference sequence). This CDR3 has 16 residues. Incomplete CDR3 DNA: TGTGCCTGGAGGAAGGCTAGCGGGCTGAACACAGATACG. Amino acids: CAWRKASGLNTDT. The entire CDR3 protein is CAWRKASGLNTDTQYF.

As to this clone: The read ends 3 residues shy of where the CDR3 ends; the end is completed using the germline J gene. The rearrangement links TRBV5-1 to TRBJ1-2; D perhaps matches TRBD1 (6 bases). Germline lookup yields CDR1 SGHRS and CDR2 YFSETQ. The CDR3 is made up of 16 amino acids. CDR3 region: CASSLAATGPGRGYTF. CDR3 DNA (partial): TGCGCCAGCAGCTTGGCGGCGACAGGCCCCGGGCGGGGC.

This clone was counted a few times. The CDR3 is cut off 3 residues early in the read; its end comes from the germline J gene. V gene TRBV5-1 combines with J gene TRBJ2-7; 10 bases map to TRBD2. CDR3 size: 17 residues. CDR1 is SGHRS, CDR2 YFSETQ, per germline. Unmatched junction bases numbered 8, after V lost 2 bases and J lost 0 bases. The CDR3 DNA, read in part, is TGCGCCAGCAGCTTTTCCCCTAGCGGGAGTGGCTCCTACGAG. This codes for CASSFSPSGSGSYE. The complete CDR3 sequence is CASSFSPSGSGSYEQYF.

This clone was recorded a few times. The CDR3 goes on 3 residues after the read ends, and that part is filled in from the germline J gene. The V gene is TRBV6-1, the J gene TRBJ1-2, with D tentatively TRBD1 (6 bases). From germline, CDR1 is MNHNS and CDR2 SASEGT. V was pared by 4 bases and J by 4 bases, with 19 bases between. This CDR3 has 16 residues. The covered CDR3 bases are TGTGCCAGCAGTGCCCCAGGGCAGGGCAGGGGCTATGGC. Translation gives CASSAPGQGRGYG. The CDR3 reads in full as CASSAPGQGRGYGYTF.

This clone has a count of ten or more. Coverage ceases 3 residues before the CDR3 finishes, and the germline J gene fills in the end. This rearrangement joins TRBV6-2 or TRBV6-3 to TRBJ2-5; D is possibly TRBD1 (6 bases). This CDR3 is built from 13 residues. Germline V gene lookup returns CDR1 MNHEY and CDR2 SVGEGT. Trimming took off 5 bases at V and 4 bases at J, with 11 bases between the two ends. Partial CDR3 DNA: TGTGCCAGCAGTGGACAGATTGTAGAGACC. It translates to CASSGQIVET. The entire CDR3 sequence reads CASSGQIVETQYF.

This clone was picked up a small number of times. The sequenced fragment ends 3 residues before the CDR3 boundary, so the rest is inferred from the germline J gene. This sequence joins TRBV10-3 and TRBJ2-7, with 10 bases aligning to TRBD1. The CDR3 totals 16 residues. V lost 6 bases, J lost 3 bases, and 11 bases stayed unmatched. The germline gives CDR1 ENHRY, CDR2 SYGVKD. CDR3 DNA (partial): TGTGCCATCAGGGGGGCCCGTGGACAGGGGGACTACGAG. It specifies CAIRGARGQGDYE. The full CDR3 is CAIRGARGQGDYEQYF.

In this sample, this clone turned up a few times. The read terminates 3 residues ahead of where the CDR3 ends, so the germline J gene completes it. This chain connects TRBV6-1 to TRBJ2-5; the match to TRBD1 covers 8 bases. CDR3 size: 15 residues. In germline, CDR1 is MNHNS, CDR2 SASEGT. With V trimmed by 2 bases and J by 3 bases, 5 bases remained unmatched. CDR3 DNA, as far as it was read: TGTGCCAGCAGTGAAAACCACAGGGGGAAAGAGACC. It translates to CASSENHRGKET. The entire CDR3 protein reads CASSENHRGKETQYF.

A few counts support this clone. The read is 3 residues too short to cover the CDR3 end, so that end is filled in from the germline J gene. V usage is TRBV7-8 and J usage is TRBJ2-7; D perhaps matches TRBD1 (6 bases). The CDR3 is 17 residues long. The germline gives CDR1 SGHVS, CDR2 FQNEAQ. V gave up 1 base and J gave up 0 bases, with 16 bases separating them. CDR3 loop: CASSLVPLLRGSYEQYF. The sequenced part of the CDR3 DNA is TGTGCCAGCAGCTTAGTCCCCCTCCTCAGGGGCTCCTACGAG.